The rows below give T cell receptor beta chains drawn from one sample of a study of Graves' ophthalmopathy and Graves' hyperthyroidism. TCRdb ran MiXCR on the multiplex PCR reads and lists one entry per CDR3 protein. The sample carries almost 750,000 distinct CDR3 sequences, about 44% recorded once. Sequencing was done on a sample of peripheral blood. The receptors were sampled from an adult man with Graves' ophthalmopathy. Each CDR3 is given without its conserved first and last residue. The order of the fields is CDR3 protein, J gene, D gene, clone size, V gene. D genes are given only for firm matches. Only some rows state a clone size, as once, few, many or a class for expanded clones.

CDR3aa: ATSDPGTGRYQPQH
j_gene: TRBJ1-5
d_gene: TRBD1
abundance: -
v_gene: TRBV24-1

CDR3aa: SASTGSNSRTF
j_gene: TRBJ1-1
d_gene: -
abundance: few
v_gene: TRBV20-1

CDR3aa: SAVGGAFYEQY
j_gene: TRBJ2-7
d_gene: -
abundance: -
v_gene: TRBV20-1

CDR3aa: ASSPNPAVGANVLT
j_gene: TRBJ2-6
d_gene: -
abundance: many
v_gene: TRBV7-9

CDR3aa: ASSGSGGQGSYEQY
j_gene: TRBJ2-7
d_gene: -
abundance: few
v_gene: TRBV7-9

CDR3aa: ASGLGTGGNTEAF
j_gene: TRBJ1-1
d_gene: TRBD1
abundance: -
v_gene: TRBV12-5

CDR3aa: ASSPHPLVNTEAF
j_gene: TRBJ1-1
d_gene: -
abundance: -
v_gene: TRBV9

CDR3aa: ASSYTTGGWEQY
j_gene: TRBJ2-7
d_gene: -
abundance: few
v_gene: TRBV11-2

CDR3aa: ASRSDTLNTEAF
j_gene: TRBJ1-1
d_gene: -
abundance: -
v_gene: TRBV7-2

CDR3aa: ASSSGATLNTEAF
j_gene: TRBJ1-1
d_gene: -
abundance: many
v_gene: TRBV11-2

CDR3aa: SAREGTGLGEQY
j_gene: TRBJ2-7
d_gene: TRBD1
abundance: few
v_gene: TRBV20-1

CDR3aa: ASSSAFSGANVLT
j_gene: TRBJ2-6
d_gene: -
abundance: -
v_gene: TRBV11-2

CDR3aa: SAASGSWNEQY
j_gene: TRBJ2-7
d_gene: TRBD2
abundance: few
v_gene: TRBV20-1

CDR3aa: ASSVLVGGTDTQY
j_gene: TRBJ2-3
d_gene: -
abundance: few
v_gene: TRBV5-8

CDR3aa: SAPTAGVEGQPQH
j_gene: TRBJ1-5
d_gene: -
abundance: -
v_gene: TRBV20-1

CDR3aa: ASSIAEKLF
j_gene: TRBJ1-4
d_gene: -
abundance: -
v_gene: TRBV19

CDR3aa: AITKQGPVSSQPQH
j_gene: TRBJ1-5
d_gene: -
abundance: -
v_gene: TRBV10-3

CDR3aa: ASSYMSGSGANVLT
j_gene: TRBJ2-6
d_gene: -
abundance: -
v_gene: TRBV10-2

CDR3aa: SARAPSGINSEQY
j_gene: TRBJ2-7
d_gene: TRBD2
abundance: -
v_gene: TRBV20-1

CDR3aa: ASSAQAYSNQPQH
j_gene: TRBJ1-5
d_gene: -
abundance: many
v_gene: TRBV2

CDR3aa: AISESGQATNYGYT
j_gene: TRBJ1-2
d_gene: -
abundance: many
v_gene: TRBV10-3

CDR3aa: ASTQGSNRGDYGYT
j_gene: TRBJ1-2
d_gene: TRBD1
abundance: -
v_gene: TRBV28

CDR3aa: ASSFGTGFPYEQY
j_gene: TRBJ2-7
d_gene: TRBD1
abundance: -
v_gene: TRBV7-9

CDR3aa: ASSSRAHEQY
j_gene: TRBJ2-7
d_gene: -
abundance: once
v_gene: TRBV7-9

CDR3aa: SGRDIEGPRAQY
j_gene: TRBJ2-5
d_gene: -
abundance: -
v_gene: TRBV20-1

CDR3aa: ASSELGRGVEAF
j_gene: TRBJ1-1
d_gene: TRBD1
abundance: few
v_gene: TRBV25-1

CDR3aa: ASSSSGQGYTGELF
j_gene: TRBJ2-2
d_gene: -
abundance: -
v_gene: TRBV25-1

CDR3aa: SVVAGGETQY
j_gene: TRBJ2-5
d_gene: TRBD2
abundance: many
v_gene: TRBV29-1

CDR3aa: ASSSPGLPS
j_gene: TRBJ1-2
d_gene: -
abundance: many
v_gene: TRBV2

CDR3aa: ASARGTAGATGELF
j_gene: TRBJ2-2
d_gene: TRBD2
abundance: -
v_gene: TRBV25-1

CDR3aa: ASSQDNEQY
j_gene: TRBJ2-7
d_gene: -
abundance: -
v_gene: TRBV3-1

CDR3aa: ASSSGAGYGANVLT
j_gene: TRBJ2-6
d_gene: -
abundance: -
v_gene: TRBV7-8

CDR3aa: ASRTTSRLSYEQY
j_gene: TRBJ2-7
d_gene: -
abundance: -
v_gene: TRBV6-1

CDR3aa: ASRDLGPNQPQH
j_gene: TRBJ1-5
d_gene: -
abundance: -
v_gene: TRBV6-1

CDR3aa: ASRDRGGPSYGYT
j_gene: TRBJ1-2
d_gene: TRBD1
abundance: -
v_gene: TRBV25-1

CDR3aa: ASSTGHDGYT
j_gene: TRBJ1-2
d_gene: -
abundance: -
v_gene: TRBV2

CDR3aa: ASSLEGQGNTEAF
j_gene: TRBJ1-1
d_gene: TRBD1
abundance: few
v_gene: TRBV5-1

CDR3aa: SVQRTGEDYGYT
j_gene: TRBJ1-2
d_gene: TRBD1
abundance: -
v_gene: TRBV29-1

CDR3aa: SASEEYEAF
j_gene: TRBJ1-1
d_gene: -
abundance: -
v_gene: TRBV20-1

CDR3aa: SARGLLPQTAREAF
j_gene: TRBJ1-1
d_gene: -
abundance: -
v_gene: TRBV20-1

CDR3aa: SVAKNTEAF
j_gene: TRBJ1-1
d_gene: -
abundance: -
v_gene: TRBV29-1

CDR3aa: SARKDRVRYEQY
j_gene: TRBJ2-7
d_gene: TRBD1
abundance: -
v_gene: TRBV20-1

CDR3aa: ASSYGLTRTYEQY
j_gene: TRBJ2-7
d_gene: -
abundance: -
v_gene: TRBV6-5

CDR3aa: SAQHSGGFQEQY
j_gene: TRBJ2-7
d_gene: TRBD2
abundance: -
v_gene: TRBV20-1

CDR3aa: ASSLGASEAYEQY
j_gene: TRBJ2-7
d_gene: -
abundance: -
v_gene: TRBV7-4

CDR3aa: SVGSGGLPEQY
j_gene: TRBJ2-7
d_gene: TRBD2
abundance: -
v_gene: TRBV29-1

CDR3aa: SVGAVGGNTEAF
j_gene: TRBJ1-1
d_gene: -
abundance: many
v_gene: TRBV29-1

CDR3aa: ATSSRTGSWGYT
j_gene: TRBJ1-2
d_gene: TRBD1
abundance: few
v_gene: TRBV15

CDR3aa: ASSDGRRATYEQY
j_gene: TRBJ2-7
d_gene: TRBD2
abundance: many
v_gene: TRBV2

CDR3aa: ASTTDRDANVLT
j_gene: TRBJ2-6
d_gene: -
abundance: once
v_gene: TRBV7-9

CDR3aa: ASSSGLADYEQY
j_gene: TRBJ2-7
d_gene: TRBD2
abundance: many
v_gene: TRBV7-9

CDR3aa: ASSLEVWDRGFENTIY
j_gene: TRBJ1-3
d_gene: TRBD1
abundance: -
v_gene: TRBV7-9

CDR3aa: AGSLAGGSSDEQY
j_gene: TRBJ2-7
d_gene: TRBD2
abundance: -
v_gene: TRBV7-6

CDR3aa: SVERAGSNTEAF
j_gene: TRBJ1-1
d_gene: -
abundance: -
v_gene: TRBV29-1

CDR3aa: ASTYRGQPQH
j_gene: TRBJ1-5
d_gene: TRBD1
abundance: -
v_gene: TRBV7-2

CDR3aa: ASSSGPRGRAF
j_gene: TRBJ1-1
d_gene: -
abundance: -
v_gene: TRBV7-9

CDR3aa: SARDRDGGREKLF
j_gene: TRBJ1-4
d_gene: -
abundance: many
v_gene: TRBV20-1